This T cell receptor delta chain was observed in a study of gamma-delta T cells after stem cell transplantation. This clone was counted between two and nine times. A far bigger clonotype differs at one base, so this is likely a read error. Other nucleotide sequences in the sample specify the same CDR3. TCRdb reprocessed the RT-PCR reads through CATT. Counted here are approximately 3,200 delta-chain clones, 20% to 25% occurring once; the ten biggest clones make up 20% to 30%. Germline-derived CDR1 and CDR2 are GEAIGNYY and EKD. The CDR3 spans 19 residues. The chain uses TRDV2 and TRDJ1, with D unclear. Source material: gamma-delta T cells. The origin of this receptor is a human donor. It is not recorded whose cells these are; they may come from a transplant donor. The CDR3 nucleotides are TGTGCCTGCGACACCCTTGGTTTGTACCCGAACCGGTTCACCGATAAACTCATCTTT. Translated: CACDTLGLYPNRFTDKLIF.